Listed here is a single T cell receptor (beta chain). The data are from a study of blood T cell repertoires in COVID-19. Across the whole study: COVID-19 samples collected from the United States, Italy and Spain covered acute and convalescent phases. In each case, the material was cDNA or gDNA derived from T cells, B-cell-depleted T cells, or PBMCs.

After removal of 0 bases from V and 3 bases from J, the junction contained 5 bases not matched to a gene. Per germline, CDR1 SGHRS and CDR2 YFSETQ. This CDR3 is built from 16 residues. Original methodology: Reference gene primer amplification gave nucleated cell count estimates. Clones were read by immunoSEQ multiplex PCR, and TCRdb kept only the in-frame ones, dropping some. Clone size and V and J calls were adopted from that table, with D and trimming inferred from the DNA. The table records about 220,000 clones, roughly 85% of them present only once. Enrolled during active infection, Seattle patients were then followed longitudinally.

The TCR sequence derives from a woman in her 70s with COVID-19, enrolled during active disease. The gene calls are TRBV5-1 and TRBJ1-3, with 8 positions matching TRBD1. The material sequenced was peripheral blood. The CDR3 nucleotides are TGCGCCAGCAGCTTGGCGCAGGGGGCGAATGGAAACACCATATATTTT. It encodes CASSLAQGANGNTIYF. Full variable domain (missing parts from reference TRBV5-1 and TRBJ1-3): KAGVTQTPRYLIKTRGQQVTLSCSPISGHRSVSWYQQTPGQGLQFLFEYFSETQRNKGNFPGRFSGRQFSNSRSEMNVSTLELGDSALYLCASSLAQGANGNTIYFGEGSWLTVV.